Many counts were recorded for the clone carrying this TCR beta chain. The data belong to a study of T cells after yellow fever vaccination. TCRdb itself ran the 5' RACE reads through MiXCR, one entry per CDR3 protein. The table lists around 65,000 distinct CDR3 sequences, approximately 6.2% of them singletons, with over 2% in the top ten. Here the sequenced sample was CD4+ T cells sorted from PBMCs, taken around 16 days after the first yellow fever vaccination. This clonotype was obtained from a man between 18 and 35 years old who received the YFV17D yellow fever vaccine.

CDR3 nucleotide sequence: TGTGCCACCGGTAGGGACAGGGACTTTTATGGCTACACCTTC. Translation: CATGRDRDFYGYTF. This chain joins TRBV15 and TRBJ1-2, with 9 positions matching TRBD1. Trimming took 8 bases from V and 5 from J; bases not matched to a gene: 9. The CDR3 sequence is 14 residues long. Germline-derived CDR1 and CDR2 are LNHNV and YYDKDF (reference sequence).